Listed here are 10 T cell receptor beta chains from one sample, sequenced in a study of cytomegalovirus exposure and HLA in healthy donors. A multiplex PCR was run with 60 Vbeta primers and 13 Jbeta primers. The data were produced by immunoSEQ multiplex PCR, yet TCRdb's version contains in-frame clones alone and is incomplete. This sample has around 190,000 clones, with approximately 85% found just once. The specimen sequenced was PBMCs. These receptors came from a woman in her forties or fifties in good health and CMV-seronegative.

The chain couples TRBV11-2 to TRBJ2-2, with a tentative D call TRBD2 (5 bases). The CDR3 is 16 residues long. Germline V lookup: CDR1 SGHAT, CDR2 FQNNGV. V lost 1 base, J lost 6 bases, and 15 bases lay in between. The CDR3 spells CASSLVTSGVAGELFF. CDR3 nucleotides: TGTGCCAGCAGCTTAGTAACCTCCGGGGTCGCCGGGGAGCTGTTTTTT.

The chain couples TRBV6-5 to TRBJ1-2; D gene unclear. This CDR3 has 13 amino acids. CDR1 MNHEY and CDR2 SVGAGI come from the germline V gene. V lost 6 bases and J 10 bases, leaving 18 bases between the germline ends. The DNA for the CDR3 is TGTGCCAGCAGCCGCTCGGGCCCCGGGGTCTACACCTTC. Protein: CASSRSGPGVYTF.

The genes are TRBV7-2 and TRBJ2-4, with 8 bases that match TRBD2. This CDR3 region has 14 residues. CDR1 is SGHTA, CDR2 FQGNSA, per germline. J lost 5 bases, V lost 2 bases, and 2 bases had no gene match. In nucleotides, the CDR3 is TGTGCCAGCAGCTTACCTAGCGGGCAAAACATTCAGTACTTC. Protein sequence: CASSLPSGQNIQYF.

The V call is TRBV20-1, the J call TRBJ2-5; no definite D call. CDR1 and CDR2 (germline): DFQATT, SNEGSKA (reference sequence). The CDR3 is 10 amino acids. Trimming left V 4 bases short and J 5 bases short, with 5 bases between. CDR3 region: CSAKRETQYF. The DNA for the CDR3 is TGCAGTGCTAAGAGGGAGACCCAGTACTTC.

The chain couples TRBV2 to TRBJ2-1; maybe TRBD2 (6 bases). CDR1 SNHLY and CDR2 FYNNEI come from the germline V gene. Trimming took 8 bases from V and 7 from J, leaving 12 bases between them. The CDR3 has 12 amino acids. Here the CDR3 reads CASLGGRNEQFF. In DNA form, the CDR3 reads TGTGCCAGCTTAGGAGGGAGGAATGAGCAGTTCTTC.

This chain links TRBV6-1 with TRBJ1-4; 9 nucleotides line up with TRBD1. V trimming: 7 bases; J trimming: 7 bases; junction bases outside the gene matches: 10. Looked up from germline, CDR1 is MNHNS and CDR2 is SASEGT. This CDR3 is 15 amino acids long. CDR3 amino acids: CASIEGGTGSEKLFF. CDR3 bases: TGTGCCAGCATCGAAGGTGGGACAGGGTCTGAAAAACTGTTTTTT.

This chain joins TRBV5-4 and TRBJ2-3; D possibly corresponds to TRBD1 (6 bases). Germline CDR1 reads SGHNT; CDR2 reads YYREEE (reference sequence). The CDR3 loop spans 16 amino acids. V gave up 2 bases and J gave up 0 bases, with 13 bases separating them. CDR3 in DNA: TGTGCCAGCAGCTTCTACACAGGGTCCAGCACAGATACGCAGTATTTT. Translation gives CASSFYTGSSTDTQYF.

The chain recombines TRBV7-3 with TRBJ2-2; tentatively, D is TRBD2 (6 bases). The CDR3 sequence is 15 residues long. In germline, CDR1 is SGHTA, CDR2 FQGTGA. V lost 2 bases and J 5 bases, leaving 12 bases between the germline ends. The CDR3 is CASSLGTSRTGELFF. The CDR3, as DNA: TGTGCCAGCAGCTTAGGGACTTCCCGGACCGGGGAGCTGTTTTTT.

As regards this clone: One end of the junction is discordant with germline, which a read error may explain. The CDR3 loop reads CASGELVGGREAFF. The DNA for the CDR3 is TGTGCCAGCGGTGAATTAGTAGGGGGTAGGGAAGCTTTCTTT. The chain has TRBV6-1 and TRBJ1-1; D is perhaps TRBD1 (6 bases). Germline-derived CDR1 and CDR2 are MNHNS and SASEGT. The CDR3 runs to 14 residues.

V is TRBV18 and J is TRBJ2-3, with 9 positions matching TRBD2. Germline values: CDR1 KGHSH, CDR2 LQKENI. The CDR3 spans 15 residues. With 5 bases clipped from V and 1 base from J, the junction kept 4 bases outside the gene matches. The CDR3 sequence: CASSMRTSGTDTQYF. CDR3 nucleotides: TGTGCCAGCTCAATGCGGACTAGCGGCACAGATACGCAGTATTTT. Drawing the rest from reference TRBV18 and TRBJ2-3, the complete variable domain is NAGVMQNPRHLVRRRGQEARLRCSPMKGHSHVYWYRQLPEEGLKFMVYLQKENIIDESGMPKERFSAEFPKEGPSILRIQQVVRGDSAAYFCASSMRTSGTDTQYFGPGTRLTVL.